This T cell receptor (beta chain) was recovered during a study of blood T cell repertoires in COVID-19 (dated by TCRdb to about 2020). The study in broad terms: Collaborator samples came from the United States, Italy and Spain and covered acute and convalescent phases of COVID-19. The prospective study material was composed of cDNA or gDNA derived from T cells, B-cell-depleted T cells, or PBMCs. Deeply sampled blood TCRbeta repertoires from subjects exposed to, actively infected with, or recovered from COVID-19 were included in the dataset. The repertoires were released in a freely available public database intended as a resource for research on the immune response to SARS-CoV-2. Samples were obtained from the ongoing ImmuneRACE study (first 160 participants) and from 1,200 or so subjects provided by 6 global collaborators. A de-identified subject ID, COVID-19 status, age in years and sex were almost always included in the sample metadata. Where HLA class I and class II types were available, the types were taken from metadata supplied by the sample provider, not from assay-based typing.

A word on this clone: Its antigen target is currently unknown. Base qualities are not at hand, and no much larger clone is one base apart.

Summary of the overall study and its limitations: Clinical and demographic metadata were provided uncurated, with the amount varying by source and participant.

The immunoSEQ Assay, a bias-controlled multiplex PCR, was used to amplify TCRbeta CDR3 regions from genomic DNA. The authors' pipeline ran thus. Within the assay, amplification of reference gene primers was used to estimate how many nucleated cells each sample contained. To quantify the absolute abundance of each unique TCRbeta CDR3 rearrangement, sequence reads were collapsed and filtered. For each sample, productive Simpson clonality was calculated by taking the square root of Simpson's diversity index across productive rearrangements. The immuneACCESS repertoire file appears here via TCRdb, limited to in-frame rearrangements. These files lack a portion of the clones; in checked studies, under half of the deficit traces to unresolved V genes, and the cause of the others is not known. Clone size and the V and J calls come from that table; the DNA yielded D and trimming. The sample table holds about half a million clones, of which roughly 85% were seen once. Approximately 2.9% of the sample belongs to the ten largest clones.

Whole blood was collected in K2EDTA tubes by collaborating institutions according to the institutions' own protocols. For TCRbeta analysis, collaborators shipped samples as frozen whole blood, isolated PBMCs, or DNA extracted from either of those sample types. The origin of this receptor is a human donor in a cohort sampled during active COVID-19. The specimen sequenced was peripheral blood.

The CDR3 corresponds to CASSPKGNGGSTEAFF. In nucleotide form, the sequence is TGTGCCAGCAGTCCCAAGGGGAATGGTGGGTCCACTGAAGCTTTCTTT. The rearrangement joined TRBV27 to TRBJ1-1; TRBD1 is a weak D gene call, 5 bases matching. Per the germline V gene (reference sequence), MNHEY is the CDR1 and SMNVEV is the CDR2. The junction carries 20 bases between V and J, which are trimmed by 5 bases and 4 bases respectively. The CDR3 has 16 amino acids, counting the end cysteine and phenylalanine. Only the CDR3 DNA stays, 48 bases, in frame from base 1.